These T cell receptor beta chains were read from a single sample in a study of OX40 agonist ivuxolimab in advanced cancers. Only in-frame clones appear in the TCRdb table, and some are missing; sequencing was by immunoSEQ multiplex PCR. The sample holds 10,000 to 15,000 clones, roughly 71% seen once. The source material was CD4+ or CD8+ T cells sorted from blood, sampled in a trial of the OX40 agonist ivuxolimab. The source is an adult with an advanced solid tumor such as melanoma, head and neck, liver or kidney cancer. The CDR3 runs from the conserved cysteine through the conserved F or W. D genes are given only for firm matches. Expanded clones get a size class; other rows say once, few or many, or leave the size out.

v_gene: TRBV29-1; abundance: NA; j_gene: TRBJ2-4; d_gene: NA; len: 14; CDR3aa: CSAKGGLAKNIQYF; CDR3nt: TGCAGCGCCAAAGGGGGGCTAGCCAAAAACATTCAGTACTTC
v_gene: TRBV28; abundance: medium-sized; j_gene: TRBJ2-2; d_gene: NA; len: 13; CDR3aa: CASSPRGTGELFF; CDR3nt: TGTGCCAGCAGTCCGAGGGGTACCGGGGAGCTGTTTTTT
v_gene: TRBV4-1; abundance: NA; j_gene: TRBJ2-3; d_gene: TRBD2; len: 15; CDR3aa: CASSRLAGGADTQYF; CDR3nt: TGCGCCAGCAGCCGCCTAGCGGGAGGAGCAGATACGCAGTATTTT
v_gene: TRBV6-5; abundance: NA; j_gene: TRBJ2-7; d_gene: NA; len: 13; CDR3aa: CASSYSPGTEQYF; CDR3nt: TGTGCCAGCAGTTACTCACCCGGGACCGAGCAGTACTTC
v_gene: TRBV7-9; abundance: NA; j_gene: TRBJ2-7; d_gene: TRBD1; len: 13; CDR3aa: CASSLSEQGESYF; CDR3nt: TGTGCCAGCAGCTTATCCGAACAGGGGGAGTCGTACTTC
v_gene: TRBV6-6; abundance: NA; j_gene: TRBJ2-7; d_gene: TRBD1; len: 15; CDR3aa: CASSSGTGVPYEQYF; CDR3nt: TGTGCCAGCAGTTCCGGGACAGGCGTACCCTACGAGCAGTACTTC
v_gene: TRBV27; abundance: NA; j_gene: TRBJ2-3; d_gene: NA; len: 14; CDR3aa: CASSLGFGTDTQYF; CDR3nt: TGTGCCAGCAGTTTAGGGTTTGGCACAGATACGCAGTATTTT
v_gene: TRBV5-6; abundance: NA; j_gene: TRBJ1-1; d_gene: NA; len: 13; CDR3aa: CASSLGMNTEAFF; CDR3nt: TGTGCCAGCAGCTTGGGAATGAACACTGAAGCTTTCTTT
v_gene: TRBV6-1; abundance: few; j_gene: TRBJ2-7; d_gene: TRBD1; len: 15; CDR3aa: CASSEEGTGGYEQYF; CDR3nt: TGTGCCAGCAGTGAAGAGGGGACAGGGGGCTACGAGCAGTACTTC
v_gene: TRBV7-9; abundance: NA; j_gene: TRBJ2-5; d_gene: NA; len: 12; CDR3aa: CASGRIQETQYF; CDR3nt: TGTGCCAGCGGTCGGATCCAAGAGACCCAGTACTTC
v_gene: TRBV29-1; abundance: NA; j_gene: TRBJ2-7; d_gene: NA; len: 13; CDR3aa: CSVRAASSYEQYF; CDR3nt: TGCAGCGTTCGGGCCGCGAGCTCCTACGAGCAGTACTTC
v_gene: TRBV14; abundance: medium-sized; j_gene: TRBJ2-7; d_gene: NA; len: 12; CDR3aa: CASSQDRSEQYF; CDR3nt: TGTGCCAGCAGCCAAGATCGCAGCGAGCAGTACTTC
v_gene: TRBV10-3; abundance: few; j_gene: TRBJ1-3; d_gene: NA; len: 15; CDR3aa: CAISDPPGSGNTIYF; CDR3nt: TGTGCCATCAGTGACCCTCCGGGTTCAGGAAACACCATATATTTT
v_gene: TRBV29-1; abundance: few; j_gene: TRBJ1-1; d_gene: NA; len: 11; CDR3aa: CSVPRGTEAFF; CDR3nt: TGCAGCGTTCCTAGAGGCACTGAAGCTTTCTTT